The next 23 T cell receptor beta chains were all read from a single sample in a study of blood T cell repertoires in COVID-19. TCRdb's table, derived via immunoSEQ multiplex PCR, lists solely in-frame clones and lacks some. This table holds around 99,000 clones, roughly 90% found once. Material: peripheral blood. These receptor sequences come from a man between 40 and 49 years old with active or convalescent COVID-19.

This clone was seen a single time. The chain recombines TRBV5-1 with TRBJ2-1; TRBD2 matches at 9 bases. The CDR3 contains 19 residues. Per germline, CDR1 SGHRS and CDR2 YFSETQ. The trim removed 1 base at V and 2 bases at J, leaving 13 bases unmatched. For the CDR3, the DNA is TGCGCCAGCAGCTTGAGTCTAGCGGGATCCTCTTTTCCCTACAATGAGCAGTTCTTC. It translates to CASSLSLAGSSFPYNEQFF.

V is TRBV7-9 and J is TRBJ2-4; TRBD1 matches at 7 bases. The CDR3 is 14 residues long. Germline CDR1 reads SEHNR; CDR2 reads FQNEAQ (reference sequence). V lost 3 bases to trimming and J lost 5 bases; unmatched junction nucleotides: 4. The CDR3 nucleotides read TGTGCCAGCAGCTTGAGGGACAGAGAAAACATTCAGTACTTC. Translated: CASSLRDRENIQYF.

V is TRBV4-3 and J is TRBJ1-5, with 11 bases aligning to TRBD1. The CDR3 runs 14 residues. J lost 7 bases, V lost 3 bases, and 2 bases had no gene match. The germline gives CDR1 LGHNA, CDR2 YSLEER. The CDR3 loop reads CASSQDRGRQPQHF. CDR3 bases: TGCGCCAGCAGCCAGGACAGGGGGCGGCAGCCCCAGCATTTT.

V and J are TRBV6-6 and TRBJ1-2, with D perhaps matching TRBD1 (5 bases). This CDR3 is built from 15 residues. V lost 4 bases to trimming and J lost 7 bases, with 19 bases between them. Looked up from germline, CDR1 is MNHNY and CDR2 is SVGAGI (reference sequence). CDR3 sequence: CASSSPGIPPFGYTF. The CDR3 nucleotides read TGTGCCAGCAGTTCCCCAGGGATACCTCCTTTTGGCTACACCTTC.

The CDR3 coding sequence is TGTGCCTGGGACAGGGAAGGAAACACCATATATTTT. This translates into CAWDREGNTIYF. The chain has TRBV30 and TRBJ1-3, with TRBD1 matching 7 bases. Germline assignment: CDR1 GTSNPN and CDR2 SVGIG (reference sequence). The length of the CDR3 is 12 residues. J gave up 4 bases and V 5 bases, and 2 bases lay outside the gene matches.

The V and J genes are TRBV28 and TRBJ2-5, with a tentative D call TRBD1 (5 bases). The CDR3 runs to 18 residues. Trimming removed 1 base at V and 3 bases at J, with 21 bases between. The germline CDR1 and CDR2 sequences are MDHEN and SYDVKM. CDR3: CASSLYEKWAGSKETQYF. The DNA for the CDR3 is TGTGCCAGCAGTTTATACGAGAAGTGGGCAGGGTCAAAAGAGACCCAGTACTTC. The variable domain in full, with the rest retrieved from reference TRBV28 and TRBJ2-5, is DVKVTQSSRYLVKRTGEKVFLECVQDMDHENMFWYRQDPGLGLRLIYFSYDVKMKEKGDIPEGYSVSREKKERFSLILESASTNQTSMYLCASSLYEKWAGSKETQYFGPGTRLLVL.

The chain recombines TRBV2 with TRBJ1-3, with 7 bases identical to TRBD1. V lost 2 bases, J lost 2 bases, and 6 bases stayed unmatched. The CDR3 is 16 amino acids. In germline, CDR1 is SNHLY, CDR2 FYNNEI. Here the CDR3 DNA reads TGTGCCAGCAGTGAACGTCAGGGGGTGACTGGAAACACCATATATTTT. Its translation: CASSERQGVTGNTIYF.

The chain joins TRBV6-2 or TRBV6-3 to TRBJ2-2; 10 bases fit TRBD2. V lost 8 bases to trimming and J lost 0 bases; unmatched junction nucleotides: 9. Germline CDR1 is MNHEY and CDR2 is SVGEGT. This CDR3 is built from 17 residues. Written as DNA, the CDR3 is TGTGCCAGCCGTTTTGGGACTAGCGCTTCGAACACCGGGGAGCTGTTTTTT. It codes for CASRFGTSASNTGELFF.

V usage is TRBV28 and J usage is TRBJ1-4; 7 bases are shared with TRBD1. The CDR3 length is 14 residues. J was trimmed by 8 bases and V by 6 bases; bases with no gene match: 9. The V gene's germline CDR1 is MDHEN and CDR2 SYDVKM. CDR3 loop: CASRPTTGLEKLFF. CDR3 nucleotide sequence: TGTGCCAGCAGACCGACGACAGGGTTGGAAAAACTGTTTTTT.

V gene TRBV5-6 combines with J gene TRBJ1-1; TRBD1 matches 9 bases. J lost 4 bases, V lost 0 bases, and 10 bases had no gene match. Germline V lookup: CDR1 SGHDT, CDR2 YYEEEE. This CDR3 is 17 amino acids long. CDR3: CASSLVPGQGPTTEAFF. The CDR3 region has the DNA TGTGCCAGCAGCTTGGTCCCGGGACAGGGCCCGACCACTGAAGCTTTCTTT. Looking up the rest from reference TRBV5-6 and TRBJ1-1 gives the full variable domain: DAGVTQSPTHLIKTRGQQVTLRCSPKSGHDTVSWYQQALGQGPQFIFQYYEEEERQRGNFPDRFSGHQFPNYSSELNVNALLLGDSALYLCASSLVPGQGPTTEAFFGQGTRLTVV.

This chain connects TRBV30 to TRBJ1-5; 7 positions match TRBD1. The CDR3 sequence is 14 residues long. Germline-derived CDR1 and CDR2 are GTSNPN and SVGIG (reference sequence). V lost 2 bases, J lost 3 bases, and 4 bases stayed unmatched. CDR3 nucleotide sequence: TGTGCCTGGAGTAGGGGACAGTTCAATCAGCCCCAGCATTTT. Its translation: CAWSRGQFNQPQHF.

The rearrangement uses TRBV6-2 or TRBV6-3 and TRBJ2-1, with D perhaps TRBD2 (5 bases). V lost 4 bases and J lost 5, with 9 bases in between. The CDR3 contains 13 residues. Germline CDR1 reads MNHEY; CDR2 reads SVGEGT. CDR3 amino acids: CASSSDYDNEQFF. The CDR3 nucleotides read TGTGCCAGCAGTTCAGACTACGACAATGAGCAGTTCTTC.

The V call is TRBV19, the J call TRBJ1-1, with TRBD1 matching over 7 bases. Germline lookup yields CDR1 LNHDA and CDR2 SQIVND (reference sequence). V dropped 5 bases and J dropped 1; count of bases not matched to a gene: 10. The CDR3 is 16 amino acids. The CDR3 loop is CASSVRPGQPNTEAFF. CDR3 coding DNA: TGTGCCAGTAGTGTACGCCCGGGACAGCCGAACACTGAAGCTTTCTTT.

CDR3 nucleotides: TGTGCCAGTTTAGAGGGCTTGAACACCGGGGAGCTGTTTTTT. It encodes CASLEGLNTGELFF. This chain connects TRBV6-6 to TRBJ2-2, with D perhaps matching TRBD2 (5 bases). V was trimmed by 9 bases and J by 1 base, leaving 12 bases between them. This CDR3 has 14 amino acids. Per the germline V gene, CDR1 is MNHNY and CDR2 is SVGAGI (reference sequence).

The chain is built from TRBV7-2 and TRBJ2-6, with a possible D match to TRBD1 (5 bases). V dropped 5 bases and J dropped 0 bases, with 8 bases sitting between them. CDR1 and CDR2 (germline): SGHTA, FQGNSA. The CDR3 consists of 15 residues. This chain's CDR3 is CASSVQGSGANVLTF. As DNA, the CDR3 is TGTGCCAGCAGCGTCCAGGGCTCTGGGGCCAACGTCCTGACTTTC.

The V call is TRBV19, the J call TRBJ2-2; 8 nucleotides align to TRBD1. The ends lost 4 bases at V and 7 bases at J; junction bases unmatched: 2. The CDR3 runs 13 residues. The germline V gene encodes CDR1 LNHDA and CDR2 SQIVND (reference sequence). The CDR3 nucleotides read TGTGCCAGTAGTAGGACAGGGAACGGGGAGCTGTTTTTT. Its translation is CASSRTGNGELFF.

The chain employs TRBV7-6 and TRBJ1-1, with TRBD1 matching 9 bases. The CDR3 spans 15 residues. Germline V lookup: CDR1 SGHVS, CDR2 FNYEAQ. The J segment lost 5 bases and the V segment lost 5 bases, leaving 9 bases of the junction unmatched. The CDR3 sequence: CASSPLQGASTEAFF. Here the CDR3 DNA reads TGTGCCAGCAGCCCACTACAGGGGGCGTCGACTGAAGCTTTCTTT.

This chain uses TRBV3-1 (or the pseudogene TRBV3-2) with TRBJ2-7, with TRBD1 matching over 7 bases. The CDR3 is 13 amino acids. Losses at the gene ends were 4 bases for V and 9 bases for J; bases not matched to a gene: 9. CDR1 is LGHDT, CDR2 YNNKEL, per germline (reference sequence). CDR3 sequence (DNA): TGTGCCAGCAGCCTGGACAGGTTGAACCGGCAGTACTTC. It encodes CASSLDRLNRQYF.

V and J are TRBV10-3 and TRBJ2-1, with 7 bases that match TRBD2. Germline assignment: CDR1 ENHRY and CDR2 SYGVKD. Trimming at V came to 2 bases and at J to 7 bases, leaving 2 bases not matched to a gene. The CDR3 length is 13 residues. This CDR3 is CAISEREENEQFF. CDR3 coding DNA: TGTGCCATCAGTGAGCGGGAGGAGAATGAGCAGTTCTTC.

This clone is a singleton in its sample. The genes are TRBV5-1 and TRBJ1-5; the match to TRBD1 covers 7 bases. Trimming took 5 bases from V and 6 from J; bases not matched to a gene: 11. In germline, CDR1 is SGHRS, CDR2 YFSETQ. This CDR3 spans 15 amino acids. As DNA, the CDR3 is TGCGCCAGCAGACCTACAGGGGATCAGGGTCAGCCCCAGCATTTT. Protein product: CASRPTGDQGQPQHF.

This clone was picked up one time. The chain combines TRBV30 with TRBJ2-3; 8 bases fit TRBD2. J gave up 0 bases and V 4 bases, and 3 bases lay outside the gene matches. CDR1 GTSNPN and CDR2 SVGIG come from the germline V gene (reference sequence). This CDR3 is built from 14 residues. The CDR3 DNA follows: TGTGCCTGGATAGCGGGACTTAGCACAGATACGCAGTATTTT. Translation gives CAWIAGLSTDTQYF.

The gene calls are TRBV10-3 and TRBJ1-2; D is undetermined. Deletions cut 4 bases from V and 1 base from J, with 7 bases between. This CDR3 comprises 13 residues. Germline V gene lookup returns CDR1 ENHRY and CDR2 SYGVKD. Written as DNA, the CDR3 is TGTGCCATCAGTGTTACCGGTAACTATGGCTACACCTTC. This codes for CAISVTGNYGYTF.

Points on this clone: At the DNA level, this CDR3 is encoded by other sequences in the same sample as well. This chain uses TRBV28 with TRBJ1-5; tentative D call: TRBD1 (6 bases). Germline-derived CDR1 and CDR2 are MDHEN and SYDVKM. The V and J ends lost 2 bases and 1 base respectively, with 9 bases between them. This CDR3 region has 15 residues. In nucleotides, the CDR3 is TGTGCCAGCAGTTTACGGCAGGGGAGCAATCAGCCCCAGCATTTT. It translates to CASSLRQGSNQPQHF.